This T cell receptor (beta chain) stems from a study of shared clonotypes between healthy human individuals. The protocol was immunoSEQ multiplex PCR, while the TCRdb copy is restricted to in-frame clones and leaves out a portion. The data show 2 million to 2.5 million clones, with approximately 94% seen just once and 1.5% to 2% held by the top ten. CD45RO-negative, CCR7-positively selected cells formed the naive CD8 fraction, excluding terminally differentiated effector memory CD45RA+ cells. With 0 bases removed from V and 12 bases from J, the gap between germline ends came to 15 bases. Germline V gives CDR1 MNHEY, CDR2 SMNVEV (reference sequence). The CDR3 spans 14 residues.

The sequencing input was naive CD8+ T cells from PBMCs. The rearrangement uses TRBV27 and TRBJ2-1; D is perhaps TRBD1 or TRBD2 (5 bases each). The receptor was derived from a man between 18 and 29 years old in good health. Some clones in this sample may be carry-over from other donors' samples. CDR3 nucleotide sequence: TGTGCCAGCAGTTTATCATCCGGGGCAGAGGGGCAGTTCTTC. Its protein product is CASSLSSGAEGQFF.